Given below is one T cell receptor (beta chain) in context. In this sample, this clonotype turned up a few times. Its antigen is not yet known. No base qualities exist here, and no much larger clone lies one base off it. PBMCs were isolated by Ficoll-Paque density gradient centrifugation. These data originate in a study of T-cell memory formation after mild COVID-19 (dated by TCRdb to 2020 to 2022). Background for the entire study: Most TCR sequence clusters were specific to one of the two donors. In two donors, T-cell clones that expanded and contracted after mild COVID-19 were tracked by sequencing TCRalpha and TCRbeta repertoires over time. Two young, previously healthy adult volunteers made up the cohort, one male and one female. What the work shows at the level of the full study, not this receptor alone: Contracting CD4+ clones appeared mostly in the CM and EM memory subsets, whereas CD8+ clones were enriched in EMRA. Only a couple of mild cases were covered by the study, and larger cohorts that include severe cases with pre-infection samples were considered necessary. SARS-CoV-2 specificity of the second-wave clones peaking on day 37 was not confirmed. From day 15 to 85, contracting clones showed balanced CD4/CD8 phenotypes, whereas a second wave of clones that expanded from day 15 to 37 leaned towards CD4+. Some responding clones were detected in pre-infection memory, which suggested that pre-existing cross-reactive memory T cells had joined the SARS-CoV-2 response.

Reads for this sample came from an Illumina NovaSeq 6000. TCRalpha and TCRbeta cDNA libraries were built by 5'RACE with constant-segment primers, adding sample barcodes and unique molecular identifiers. Trizol reagent was used to extract RNA from every sample. Library amplification was performed in two PCR steps, and a second sample barcode and Illumina TruSeq adapters were introduced in the second step. Libraries were sequenced on an Illumina NovaSeq with 2 x 150 bp paired-end reads. The original methods were these. Reads were demultiplexed and collapsed into UMI-guided consensus sequences with migec v1.2.7. Using mixcr v2.1.11, the UMI consensuses were aligned to TRA and TRB V and J templates and assembled into clonotypes. A clonotype was counted as expanded or contracted only if both edgeR and NoisET called the change significant, with noise models trained on biological replicates. For edgeR calls, the cutoffs were a false discovery rate-adjusted p below 0.01 and a log2 fold-change threshold of 1. As an exploratory analysis of dynamics, PCA with hierarchical clustering was applied to max-normalized trajectories of the 1000 most abundant clonotypes. The CD4 or CD8 phenotype of responding clones was assigned using the separately sequenced CD4+ and CD8+ repertoires. TCRdb's own reprocessing of the public reads used fastp at Q25 and MiXCR and kept productive beta chains. Duplicate CDR3 protein sequences are folded into a single record with the most common DNA and genes. TCRdb's processing, not the study's, gives the V and J calls here. For this sample there are under 450,000 distinct CDR3 sequences; approximately 15% appear just once. Together, the top ten hold roughly 22% of the sample.

CDR1 and CDR2 are read off the germline V gene (reference sequence) as DFQATT and SNEGSKA. Its CDR3 holds 12 amino acids, cysteine through phenylalanine. CDR3 DNA only is kept here, 36 bases in frame from base 1. V is shortened by 5 bases, J by 5 bases, and the region joining them spans 12 bases. The TCR originated in a man aged 18-30 years who had mild COVID-19 (a few samples of this study predate the infection). The sample titles of this study are shuffled in the database, so cell type and time point are left out; the donor was told from shared clones. The sequence links TRBV20-1 to TRBJ2-5, and possibly TRBD1, on 6 matching bases. The source material was PBMCs or a T cell subset sorted from them (not recorded which). In nucleotides, the sequence is TGCAGTGCTGGAAGACAGGAGGAGACCCAGTACTTC. It is translated as CSAGRQEETQYF.